The clone carrying this TCR beta chain was seen only a few times. Its cognate antigen is unknown. These data come from a study of beta chain features in type 1 diabetes. Expressed TCRB transcripts were sequenced after all isolated RNA was converted to cDNA. TCRdb's table, derived via immunoSEQ multiplex PCR, lists solely in-frame clones and lacks some. The repertoire includes approximately 270,000 clones, 13% to 15% of them detected once, and less than 0.02% sits in the top ten. CDR3 length: 13 amino acids. Germline CDR1 is SGHAT and CDR2 is FQDESV (reference sequence). V was shortened by 1 base and J by 6 bases, with 7 bases between the two germline ends. Study results and caveats: There was a moderate but significant shortening of TCRB CDR3s in all four CD4+ subsets of Type 1 diabetes patients.

The rearrangement joins TRBV11-1 to TRBJ2-1, with D hard to call. Input material: naive CD4+ T cells from blood. The receptor's source is a young man with type 1 diabetes. The CDR3 DNA reads TGTGCCAGCAGCTTAGATCCCCTCAATGAGCAGTTCTTC. It translates to CASSLDPLNEQFF. Full variable domain (rest looked up from reference TRBV11-1 and TRBJ2-1): EAEVAQSPRYKITEKSQAVAFWCDPISGHATLYWYRQILGQGPELLVQFQDESVVDDSQLPKDRFSAERLKGVDSTLKIQPAELGDSAMYLCASSLDPLNEQFFGPGTRLTVL.